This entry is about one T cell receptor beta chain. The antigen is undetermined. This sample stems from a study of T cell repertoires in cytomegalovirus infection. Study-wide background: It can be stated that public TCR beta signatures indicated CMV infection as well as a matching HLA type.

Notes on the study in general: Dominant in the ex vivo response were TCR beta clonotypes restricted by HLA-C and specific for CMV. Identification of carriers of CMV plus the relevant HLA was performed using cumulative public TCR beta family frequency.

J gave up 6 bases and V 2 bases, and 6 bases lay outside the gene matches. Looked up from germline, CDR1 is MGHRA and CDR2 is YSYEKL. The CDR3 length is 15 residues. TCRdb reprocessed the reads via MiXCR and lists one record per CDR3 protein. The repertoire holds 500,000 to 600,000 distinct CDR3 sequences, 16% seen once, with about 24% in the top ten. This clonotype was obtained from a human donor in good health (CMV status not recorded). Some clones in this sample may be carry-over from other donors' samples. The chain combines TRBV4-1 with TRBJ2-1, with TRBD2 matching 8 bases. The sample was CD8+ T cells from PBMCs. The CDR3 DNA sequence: TGCGCCAGCAGCCAACCGGGACTAGAAGGCAATGAGCAGTTCTTC. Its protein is CASSQPGLEGNEQFF.